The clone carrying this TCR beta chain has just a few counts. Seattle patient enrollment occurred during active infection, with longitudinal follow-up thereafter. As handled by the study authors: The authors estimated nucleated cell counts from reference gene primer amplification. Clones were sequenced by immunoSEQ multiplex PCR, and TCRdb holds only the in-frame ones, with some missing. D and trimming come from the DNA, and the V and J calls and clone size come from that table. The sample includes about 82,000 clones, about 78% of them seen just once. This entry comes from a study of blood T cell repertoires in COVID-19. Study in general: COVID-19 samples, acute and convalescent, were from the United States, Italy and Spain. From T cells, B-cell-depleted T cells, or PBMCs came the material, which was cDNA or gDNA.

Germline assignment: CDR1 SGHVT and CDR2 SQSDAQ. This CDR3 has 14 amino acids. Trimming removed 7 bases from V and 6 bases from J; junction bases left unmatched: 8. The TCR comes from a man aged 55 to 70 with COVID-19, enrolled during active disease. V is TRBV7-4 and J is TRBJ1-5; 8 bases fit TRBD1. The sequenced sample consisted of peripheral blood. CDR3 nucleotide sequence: TGTGCCAGCAACAATCAGGGGGCGGGTCAGCCCCAGCATTTT. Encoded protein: CASNNQGAGQPQHF. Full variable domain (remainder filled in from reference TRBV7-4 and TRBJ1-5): GAGVSQSPRYKVAKRGRDVALRCDSISGHVTLYWYRQTLGQGSEVLTYSQSDAQRDKSGRPSGRFSAERPERSVSTLKIQRTEQGDSAVYLCASNNQGAGQPQHFGDGTRLSIL.